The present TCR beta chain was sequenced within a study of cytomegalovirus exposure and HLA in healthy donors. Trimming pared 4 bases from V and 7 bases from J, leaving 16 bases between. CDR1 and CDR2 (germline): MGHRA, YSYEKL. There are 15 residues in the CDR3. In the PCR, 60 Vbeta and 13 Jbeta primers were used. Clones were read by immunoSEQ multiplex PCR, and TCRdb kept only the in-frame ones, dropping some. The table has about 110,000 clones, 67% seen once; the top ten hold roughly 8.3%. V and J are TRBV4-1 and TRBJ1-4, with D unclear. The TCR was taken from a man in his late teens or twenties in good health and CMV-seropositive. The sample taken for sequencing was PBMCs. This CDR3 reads CASSPGGGWGEKLFF. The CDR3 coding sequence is TGCGCCAGCAGCCCCGGTGGAGGGTGGGGTGAAAAACTGTTTTTT.